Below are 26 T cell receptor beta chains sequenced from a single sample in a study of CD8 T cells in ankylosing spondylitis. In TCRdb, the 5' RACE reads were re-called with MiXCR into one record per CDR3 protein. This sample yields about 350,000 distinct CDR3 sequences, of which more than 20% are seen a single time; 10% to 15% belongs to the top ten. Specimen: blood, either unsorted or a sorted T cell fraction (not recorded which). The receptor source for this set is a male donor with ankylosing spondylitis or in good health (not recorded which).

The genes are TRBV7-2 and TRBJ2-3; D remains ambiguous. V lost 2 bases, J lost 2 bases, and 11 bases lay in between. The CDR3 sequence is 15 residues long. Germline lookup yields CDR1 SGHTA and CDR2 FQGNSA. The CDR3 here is CASSLPIGYTDTQYF. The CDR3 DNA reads TGTGCCAGCAGCTTACCAATAGGGTACACAGATACGCAGTATTTT.

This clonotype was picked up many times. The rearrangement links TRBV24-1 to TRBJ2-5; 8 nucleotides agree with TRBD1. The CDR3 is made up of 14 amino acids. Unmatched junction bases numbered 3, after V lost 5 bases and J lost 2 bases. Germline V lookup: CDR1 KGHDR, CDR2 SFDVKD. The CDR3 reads CATSGGQGQETQYF. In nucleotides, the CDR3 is TGTGCCACCAGTGGTGGACAGGGACAAGAGACCCAGTACTTC.

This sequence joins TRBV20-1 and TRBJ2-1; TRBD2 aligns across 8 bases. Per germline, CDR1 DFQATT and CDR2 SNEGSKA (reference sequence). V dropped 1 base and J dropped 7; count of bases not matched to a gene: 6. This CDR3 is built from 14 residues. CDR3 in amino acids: CSARATGGRNEQFF. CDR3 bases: TGCAGTGCTAGAGCTACGGGGGGGCGGAATGAGCAGTTCTTC.

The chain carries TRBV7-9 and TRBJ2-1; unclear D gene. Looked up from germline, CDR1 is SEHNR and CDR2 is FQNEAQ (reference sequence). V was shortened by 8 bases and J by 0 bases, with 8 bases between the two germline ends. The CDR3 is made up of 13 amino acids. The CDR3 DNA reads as TGTGCCAGCCTACCGAGCTCCTACAATGAGCAGTTCTTC. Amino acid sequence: CASLPSSYNEQFF. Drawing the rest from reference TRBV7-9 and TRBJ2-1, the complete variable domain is DTGVSQNPRHKITKRGQNVTFRCDPISEHNRLYWYRQTLGQGPEFLTYFQNEAQLEKSRLLSDRFSAERPKGSFSTLEIQRTEQGDSAMYLCASLPSSYNEQFFGPGTRLTVL.

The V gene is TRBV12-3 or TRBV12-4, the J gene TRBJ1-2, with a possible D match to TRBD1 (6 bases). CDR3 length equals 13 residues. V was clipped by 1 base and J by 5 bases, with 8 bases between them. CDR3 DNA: TGTGCCAGCAGTTTAGGACAGGAGTATGGCTACACCTTC. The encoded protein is CASSLGQEYGYTF.

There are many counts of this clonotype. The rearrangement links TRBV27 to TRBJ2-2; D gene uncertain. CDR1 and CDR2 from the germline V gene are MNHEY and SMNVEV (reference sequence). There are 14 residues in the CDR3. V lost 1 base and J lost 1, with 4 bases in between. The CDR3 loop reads CASSLLGNTGELFF. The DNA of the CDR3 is TGTGCCAGCAGTTTATTGGGGAACACCGGGGAGCTGTTTTTT.

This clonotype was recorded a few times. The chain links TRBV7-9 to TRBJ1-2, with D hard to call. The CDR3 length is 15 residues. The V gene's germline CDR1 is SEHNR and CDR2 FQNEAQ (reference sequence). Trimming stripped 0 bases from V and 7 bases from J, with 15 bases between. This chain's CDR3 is CASSLAFVQSAGYTF. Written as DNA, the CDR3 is TGTGCCAGCAGCTTAGCGTTTGTCCAAAGTGCTGGCTACACCTTC.

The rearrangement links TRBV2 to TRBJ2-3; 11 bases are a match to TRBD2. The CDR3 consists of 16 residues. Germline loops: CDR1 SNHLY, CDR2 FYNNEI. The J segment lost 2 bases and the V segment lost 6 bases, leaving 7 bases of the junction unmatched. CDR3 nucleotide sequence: TGTGCCAGCAGCACCCCACTAGCGGGGGCCACAGATACGCAGTATTTT. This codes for CASSTPLAGATDTQYF.

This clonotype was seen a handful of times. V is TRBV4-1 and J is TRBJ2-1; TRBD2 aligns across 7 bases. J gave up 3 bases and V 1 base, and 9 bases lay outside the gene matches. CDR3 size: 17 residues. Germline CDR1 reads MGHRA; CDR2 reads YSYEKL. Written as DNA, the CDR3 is TGCGCCAGCAGCCAAGCACATCTAGCGGAAGTCTACAATGAGCAGTTCTTC. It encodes CASSQAHLAEVYNEQFF.

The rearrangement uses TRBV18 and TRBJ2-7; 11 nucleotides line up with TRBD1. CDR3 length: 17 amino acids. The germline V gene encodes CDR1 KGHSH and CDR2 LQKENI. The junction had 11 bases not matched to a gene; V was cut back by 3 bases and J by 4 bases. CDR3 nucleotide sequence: TGTGCCAGCTCACCCGGGGGGCTGGACAGGGGGCTATACGAGCAGTACTTC. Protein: CASSPGGLDRGLYEQYF.

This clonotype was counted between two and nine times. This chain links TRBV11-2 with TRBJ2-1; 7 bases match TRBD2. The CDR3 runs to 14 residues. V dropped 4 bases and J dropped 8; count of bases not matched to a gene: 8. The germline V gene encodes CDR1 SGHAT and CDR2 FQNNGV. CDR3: CASSSEWGGDEQFF. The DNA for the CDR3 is TGTGCCAGCAGCTCCGAGTGGGGGGGGGATGAGCAGTTCTTC.

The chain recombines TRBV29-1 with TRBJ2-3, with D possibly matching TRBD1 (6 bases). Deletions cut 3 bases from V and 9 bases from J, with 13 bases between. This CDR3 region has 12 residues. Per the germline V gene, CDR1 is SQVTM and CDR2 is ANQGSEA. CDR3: CSVEGPGTTQYF. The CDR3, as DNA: TGCAGCGTTGAGGGCCCCGGGACAACGCAGTATTTT.

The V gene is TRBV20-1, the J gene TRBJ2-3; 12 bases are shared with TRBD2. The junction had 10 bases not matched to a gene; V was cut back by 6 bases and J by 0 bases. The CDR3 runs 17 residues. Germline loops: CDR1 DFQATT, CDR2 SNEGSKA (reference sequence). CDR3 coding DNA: TGCAGTGCCGACACCGGGACTAGCGGGTCTAGCACAGATACGCAGTATTTT. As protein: CSADTGTSGSSTDTQYF.

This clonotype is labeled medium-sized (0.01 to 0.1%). CDR3 DNA sequence: TGTGCCAGCAGCTTACCCGGAAGCTCCTACAATGAGCAGTTCTTC. Translation gives CASSLPGSSYNEQFF. The chain is built from TRBV7-9 and TRBJ2-1; D call uncertain. The length of the CDR3 is 15 residues. Trimming removed 2 bases from V and 0 bases from J, with 8 bases in between. The V gene's germline CDR1 is SEHNR and CDR2 FQNEAQ (reference sequence).

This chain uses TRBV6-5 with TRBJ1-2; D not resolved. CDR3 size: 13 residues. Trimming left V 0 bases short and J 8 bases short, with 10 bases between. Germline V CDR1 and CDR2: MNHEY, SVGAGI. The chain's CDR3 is CASSYSRTDGYTF. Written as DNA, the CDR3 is TGTGCCAGCAGTTACTCGAGGACGGACGGCTACACCTTC.

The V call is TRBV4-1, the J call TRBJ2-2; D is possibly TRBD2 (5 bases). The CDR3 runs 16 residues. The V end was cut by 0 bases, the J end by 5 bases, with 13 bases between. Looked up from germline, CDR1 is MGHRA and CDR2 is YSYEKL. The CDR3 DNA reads TGCGCCAGCAGCCAAGACCCTAGAGGGATGACCGGGGAGCTGTTTTTT. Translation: CASSQDPRGMTGELFF.

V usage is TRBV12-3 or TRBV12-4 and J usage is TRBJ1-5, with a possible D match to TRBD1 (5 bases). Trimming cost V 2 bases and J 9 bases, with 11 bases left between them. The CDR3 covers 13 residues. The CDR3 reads CASSLWGIRPQHF. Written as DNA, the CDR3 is TGTGCCAGCAGTTTATGGGGGATTCGGCCCCAGCATTTT.

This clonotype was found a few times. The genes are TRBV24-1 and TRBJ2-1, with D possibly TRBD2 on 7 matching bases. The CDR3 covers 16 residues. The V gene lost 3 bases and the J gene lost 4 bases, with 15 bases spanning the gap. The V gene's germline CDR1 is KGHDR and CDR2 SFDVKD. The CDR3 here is CATSDPPGGPYNEQFF. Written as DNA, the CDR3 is TGTGCCACCAGTGATCCGCCGGGGGGCCCATACAATGAGCAGTTCTTC.

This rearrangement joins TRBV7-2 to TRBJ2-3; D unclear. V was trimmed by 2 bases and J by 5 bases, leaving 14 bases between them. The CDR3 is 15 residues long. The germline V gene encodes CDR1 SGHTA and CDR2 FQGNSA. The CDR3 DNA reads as TGTGCCAGCAGCTTAACGGTCCCACCGGGAGATACGCAGTATTTT. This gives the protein CASSLTVPPGDTQYF.

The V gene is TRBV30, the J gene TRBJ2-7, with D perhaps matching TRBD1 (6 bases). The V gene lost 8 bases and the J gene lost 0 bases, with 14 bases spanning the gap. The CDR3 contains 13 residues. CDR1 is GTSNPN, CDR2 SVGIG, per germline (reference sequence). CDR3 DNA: TGTGCCCGAGAGGGACATCACTCCTACGAGCAGTACTTC. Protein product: CAREGHHSYEQYF.

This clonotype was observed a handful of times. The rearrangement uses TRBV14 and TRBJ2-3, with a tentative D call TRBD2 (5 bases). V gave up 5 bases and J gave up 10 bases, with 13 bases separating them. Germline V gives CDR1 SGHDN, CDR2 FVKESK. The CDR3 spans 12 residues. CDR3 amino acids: CASSSWAGAQYF. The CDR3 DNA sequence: TGTGCCAGCAGCTCGTGGGCCGGGGCGCAGTATTTT.

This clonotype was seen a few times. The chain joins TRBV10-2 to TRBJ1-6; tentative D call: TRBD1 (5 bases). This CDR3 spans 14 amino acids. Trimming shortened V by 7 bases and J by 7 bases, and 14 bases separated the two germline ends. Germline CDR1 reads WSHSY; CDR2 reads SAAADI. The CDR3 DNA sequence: TGCGCCAGCACCCGGGACCGATTAAATTCACCCCTCCACTTT. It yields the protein CASTRDRLNSPLHF.

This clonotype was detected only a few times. The CDR3 DNA sequence: TGTGCCAGCAGCCCCGGATTCAACTATGGCTACACCTTC. Translation: CASSPGFNYGYTF. The chain couples TRBV7-2 to TRBJ1-2; D unclear. Germline V gene data show CDR1 as SGHTA and CDR2 as FQGNSA. This CDR3 is built from 13 residues. The V gene lost 5 bases and the J gene lost 2 bases, with 9 bases spanning the gap. Based on the CDR3 plus reference TRBV7-2 and TRBJ1-2, the full variable domain is GAGVSQSPSNKVTEKGKDVELRCDPISGHTALYWYRQSLGQGLEFLIYFQGNSAPDKSGLPSDRFSAERTGGSVSTLTIQRTQQEDSAVYLCASSPGFNYGYTFGSGTRLTVV.

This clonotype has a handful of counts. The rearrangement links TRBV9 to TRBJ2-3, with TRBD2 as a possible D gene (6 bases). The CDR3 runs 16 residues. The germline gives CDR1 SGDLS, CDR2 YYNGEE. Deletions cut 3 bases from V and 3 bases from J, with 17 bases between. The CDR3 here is CASSGWRGRATDTQYF. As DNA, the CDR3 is TGTGCCAGCAGCGGGTGGCGGGGCCGCGCGACAGATACGCAGTATTTT. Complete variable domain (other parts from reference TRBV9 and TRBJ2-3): DSGVTQTPKHLITATGQRVTLRCSPRSGDLSVYWYQQSLDQGLQFLIQYYNGEERAKGNILERFSAQQFPDLHSELNLSSLELGDSALYFCASSGWRGRATDTQYFGPGTRLTVL.

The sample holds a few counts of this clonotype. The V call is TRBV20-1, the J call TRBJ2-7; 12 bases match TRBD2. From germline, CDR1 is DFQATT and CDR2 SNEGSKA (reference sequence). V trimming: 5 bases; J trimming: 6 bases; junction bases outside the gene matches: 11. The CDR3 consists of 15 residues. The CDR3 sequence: CSAPYLAGGIFEQYF. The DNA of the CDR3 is TGCAGTGCTCCTTACCTAGCGGGAGGGATTTTCGAGCAGTACTTC.

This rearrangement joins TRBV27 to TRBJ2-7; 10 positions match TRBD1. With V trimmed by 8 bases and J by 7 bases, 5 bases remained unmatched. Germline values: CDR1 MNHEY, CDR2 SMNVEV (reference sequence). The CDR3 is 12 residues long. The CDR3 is CASRTGGGEQYF. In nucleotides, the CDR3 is TGTGCCAGCCGGACAGGGGGGGGTGAGCAGTACTTC.